This entry lists 22 T cell receptor beta chains sequenced from one sample in a study of blood T cells in healthy people across ages. Together with a sample-barcoded 5' primer, a J-beta primer mix was included in a second PCR lasting about 7 to 11 cycles. TCRdb ran MiXCR on the 5' RACE reads and lists one entry per CDR3 protein. The sample consists of about 970,000 distinct CDR3 sequences, roughly 51% of them appearing once. Material for sequencing was blood. Receptors were obtained from a woman between 55 and 75 years old in good health.

The chain couples TRBV29-1 to TRBJ2-7; 15 bases agree with TRBD2. Per germline, CDR1 SQVTM and CDR2 ANQGSEA. CDR3 length: 17 residues. Trimming took 5 bases from V and 2 from J; bases not matched to a gene: 10. This CDR3 is CSVKGQGTSGRPYEQYF. CDR3 nucleotide sequence: TGCAGCGTTAAAGGACAGGGGACTAGCGGGAGGCCCTACGAGCAGTACTTC.

This clonotype was observed a handful of times. The junction shows a germline mismatch at one end, possibly a read error. This chain connects TRBV5-1 to TRBJ2-1; 9 nucleotides match TRBD1. This CDR3 region has 15 residues. The germline V gene encodes CDR1 SGHRS and CDR2 YFSETQ. In nucleotides, the CDR3 is TGTGCCAGCAGCCCGGGACAGGGCGGTGGCTATGAGCAGTTCTTC. Encoded protein: CASSPGQGGGYEQFF.

The rearrangement uses TRBV28 and TRBJ2-7; D remains ambiguous. CDR1 is MDHEN and CDR2 is SYDVKM in the germline V gene. The CDR3 length is 14 residues. V lost 3 bases, J lost 6 bases, and 15 bases lay in between. CDR3 nucleotides: TGTGCCAGCAGTTTCCACTCTCTTGGTATCGAGCAGTACTTC. It translates to CASSFHSLGIEQYF.

This clonotype was detected only a few times. The chain is built from TRBV7-2 and TRBJ2-3, with 8 bases that match TRBD2. Germline values: CDR1 SGHTA, CDR2 FQGNSA. The CDR3 is 16 amino acids. V lost 5 bases, J lost 0 bases, and 7 bases stayed unmatched. CDR3 residues: CASSKERGLSTDTQYF. The CDR3 bases are TGTGCCAGCAGCAAAGAGCGGGGGCTGAGCACAGATACGCAGTATTTT.

The chain combines TRBV20-1 with TRBJ2-5, with D unclear. The J call is uncertain, as TRBJ2-7 better fits the DNA end. Germline CDR1 reads DFQATT; CDR2 reads SNEGSKA (reference sequence). The CDR3 has 13 residues. CDR3 coding DNA: TGCAGTGCTAGAGGCTCTAGTTTCTACGAGCAGTACTTC. It yields the protein CSARGSSFYEQYF.

This clonotype was recorded a few times. The rearrangement links TRBV12-3 or TRBV12-4 to TRBJ2-2; 7 positions match TRBD1. Trimming at V came to 6 bases and at J to 3 bases, leaving 4 bases not matched to a gene. The CDR3 runs to 14 residues. CDR3 sequence reads: CASRRQGDTGELFF. In DNA, the CDR3 is TGTGCCAGCAGAAGACAGGGCGACACCGGGGAGCTGTTTTTT.

This sequence joins TRBV14 and TRBJ2-5; no firm D call. Germline CDR1 SGHDN, CDR2 FVKESK. V lost 0 bases and J lost 5, with 10 bases in between. The CDR3 totals 14 residues. CDR3 amino acids: CASSQDWARETQYF. The CDR3 nucleotides read TGTGCCAGCAGCCAAGACTGGGCGCGCGAGACCCAGTACTTC.

The chain links TRBV4-2 to TRBJ2-3, with 7 bases that match TRBD2. CDR3 length: 15 residues. Germline assignment: CDR1 LGHNA and CDR2 YNFKEQ. With V trimmed by 5 bases and J by 2 bases, 7 bases remained unmatched. The chain's CDR3 is CASSKASGTTDTQYF. Here the CDR3 DNA reads TGTGCCAGCAGCAAAGCAAGCGGGACCACAGATACGCAGTATTTT.

The rearrangement joins TRBV10-3 to TRBJ1-5; no firm D call. CDR3 size: 12 residues. Germline CDR1 and CDR2: ENHRY and SYGVKD. Trimming left V 4 bases short and J 5 bases short, with 6 bases between. CDR3 coding DNA: TGTGCCATCAGTGGGCCCGATCAGCCCCAGCATTTT. As protein: CAISGPDQPQHF.

This clonotype came up a few times. The DNA of the CDR3 is TGTGCCAGCAGCCCACGACTTAGACTGAATGAGCAGTTCTTC. Translation: CASSPRLRLNEQFF. The rearrangement links TRBV9 to TRBJ2-1; D remains unclear. The CDR3 consists of 14 residues. Germline V lookup: CDR1 SGDLS, CDR2 YYNGEE. The V end was cut by 4 bases, the J end by 7 bases, with 15 bases between. Variable domain in full (rest from reference TRBV9 and TRBJ2-1): DSGVTQTPKHLITATGQRVTLRCSPRSGDLSVYWYQQSLDQGLQFLIQYYNGEERAKGNILERFSAQQFPDLHSELNLSSLELGDSALYFCASSPRLRLNEQFFGPGTRLTVL.

The J gene is TRBJ2-7, the V gene TRBV20-1; D is unclear. The CDR3 contains 14 residues. Trimming pared 6 bases from V and 4 bases from J, leaving 19 bases between. Germline V lookup: CDR1 DFQATT, CDR2 SNEGSKA (reference sequence). As DNA, the CDR3 is TGCAGTGCCAATTCCGGGTCCTATATGTACGAGCAGTACTTC. Protein product: CSANSGSYMYEQYF.

The J gene is TRBJ2-1, the V gene TRBV20-1, with D unresolved. The germline V gene has CDR1 DFQATT and CDR2 SNEGSKA (reference sequence). The CDR3 runs to 11 residues. Trimming took off 5 bases at V and 8 bases at J, with 10 bases between the two ends. The DNA for the CDR3 is TGCAGTGCTCGCTTCCGGGATGAGCAGTTCTTC. It encodes CSARFRDEQFF.

This clonotype has only a few counts. The gene calls are TRBV29-1 and TRBJ2-3; 10 positions match TRBD2. The V segment lost 4 bases and the J segment 8 bases; nucleotides outside the gene matches: 12. Looked up from germline, CDR1 is SQVTM and CDR2 is ANQGSEA. The CDR3 contains 15 residues. DNA for the CDR3: TGCAGCGTTGGGACTAGCGGAGACTTACTCGGTACGCAGTATTTT. Its protein product is CSVGTSGDLLGTQYF.

This clonotype was seen a few times. For the CDR3, the DNA is TGTGCCAGCAGCCAAAGGGGTGAAGCTTTCTTT. Its translation is CASSQRGEAFF. The chain couples TRBV14 to TRBJ1-1, with D possibly matching TRBD1 (5 bases). The V end was cut by 2 bases, the J end by 7 bases, with 5 bases between. The CDR3 runs to 11 residues. CDR1 and CDR2 from the germline V gene are SGHDN and FVKESK. Combining the CDR3 with reference TRBV14 and TRBJ1-1 gives the whole variable domain EAGVTQFPSHSVIEKGQTVTLRCDPISGHDNLYWYRRVMGKEIKFLLHFVKESKQDESGMPNNRFLAERTGGTYSTLKVQPAELEDSGVYFCASSQRGEAFFGQGTRLTVV.

This clonotype was detected once. Its ends do not fully match the called genes, so a read error is possible. The chain uses TRBV4-1 and TRBJ2-4, with D maybe TRBD1 (6 bases). The CDR3 consists of 16 residues. Germline CDR1 MGHRA, CDR2 YSYEKL. This CDR3 reads CTSSLRTAVAKNIQYF. The CDR3 DNA follows: TGCACCAGCAGCCTTCGGACAGCAGTAGCCAAAAACATTCAGTACTTC.

The rearrangement uses TRBV11-2 and TRBJ2-7; D unresolved. This CDR3 has 12 amino acids. Trimming took 1 base from V and 5 from J, leaving 6 bases between them. The germline V gene encodes CDR1 SGHAT and CDR2 FQNNGV. Here the CDR3 reads CASSLVQHEQYF. CDR3 in DNA: TGTGCCAGCAGCTTAGTACAACACGAGCAGTACTTC. Supplemented by reference TRBV11-2 and TRBJ2-7, the full variable domain reads EAGVAQSPRYKIIEKRQSVAFWCNPISGHATLYWYQQILGQGPKLLIQFQNNGVVDDSQLPKDRFSAERLKGVDSTLKIQPAKLEDSAVYLCASSLVQHEQYFGPGTRLTVT.

The J gene is TRBJ2-3, the V gene TRBV12-3 or TRBV12-4; TRBD1 agrees at 7 bases. The ends lost 8 bases at V and 3 bases at J; junction bases unmatched: 11. The CDR3 loop spans 15 amino acids. The CDR3 region has the DNA TGTGCCAGCCTATTCAAGACAGGGTTGACAGATACGCAGTATTTT. Protein product: CASLFKTGLTDTQYF.

This clonotype was recorded at least ten times. The V call is TRBV10-2, the J call TRBJ1-2; the D is unclear. Trimming took 3 bases from V and 4 from J, leaving 12 bases between them. Germline CDR1 is WSHSY and CDR2 is SAAADI. This CDR3 region has 14 residues. CDR3 region: CASSDVDSSYGYTF. CDR3 DNA: TGCGCCAGCAGTGACGTGGACTCAAGCTATGGCTACACCTTC.

V is TRBV3-1 and J is TRBJ2-3; 9 positions agree with TRBD2. CDR3 size: 15 residues. Germline V gene lookup returns CDR1 LGHDT and CDR2 YNNKEL (reference sequence). The trim removed 4 bases at V and 6 bases at J, leaving 8 bases unmatched. The CDR3 here is CASSRSSGARDTQYF. As DNA, the CDR3 is TGTGCCAGCAGCCGGTCTAGCGGGGCGCGGGATACGCAGTATTTT.

V is TRBV5-4 and J is TRBJ2-7, with D unresolved. The germline V gene encodes CDR1 SGHNT and CDR2 YYREEE (reference sequence). The CDR3 runs to 11 residues. Deletions cut 0 bases from V and 5 bases from J, with 3 bases between. CDR3 nucleotide sequence: TGTGCCAGCAGCTTGGAACACGAGCAGTACTTC. Residues: CASSLEHEQYF.

This clonotype was observed a few times. The genes are TRBV4-3 and TRBJ1-6; D call uncertain. V was clipped by 5 bases and J by 9 bases, with 14 bases between them. Germline V gives CDR1 LGHNA, CDR2 YSLEER. The CDR3 loop spans 14 amino acids. The CDR3 nucleotides read TGCGCCAGCAGCAAGGAACAGAAGCCTTCACCCCTCCACTTT. This sequence encodes CASSKEQKPSPLHF.

The chain recombines TRBV3-1 with TRBJ2-3; the D call may be TRBD1 or TRBD2 (5 bases each). Trimming stripped 3 bases from V and 7 bases from J, with 14 bases between. In germline, CDR1 is LGHDT, CDR2 YNNKEL (reference sequence). The CDR3 covers 14 residues. CDR3 DNA: TGTGCCAGCAGCCACTCATCCGGGACCTATACGCAGTATTTT. Amino acid sequence: CASSHSSGTYTQYF.